One and the same sample provided the 8 T cell receptor beta chains below, sequenced in a study of T cells in Graves' hyperthyroidism and ophthalmopathy. RNA transcripts gave rise to amplified TCR beta CDR3 regions. HTBI primers were employed in a first-round RT-PCR of the TCR CDR3. TCRdb reanalysed the multiplex PCR reads using MiXCR and keeps one entry per CDR3 protein. The data show fewer than 750,000 distinct CDR3 sequences, roughly 46% seen once. The sample taken for sequencing was peripheral blood or thyroid tissue (not recorded which). The receptors were sampled from a woman aged 18 to 35 with Graves' hyperthyroidism.

J is TRBJ1-1 and V is TRBV10-3, with 8 nucleotides matching TRBD1. CDR1 and CDR2 from the germline V gene are ENHRY and SYGVKD. Unmatched junction bases numbered 6, after V lost 4 bases and J lost 5 bases. CDR3 length equals 14 residues. The CDR3 DNA sequence: TGTGCCATCAGTGCCGGACAGGGAGGGACTGAAGCTTTCTTT. Protein product: CAISAGQGGTEAFF.

The V and J genes are TRBV20-1 and TRBJ2-5; 14 bases agree with TRBD2. CDR1 and CDR2 (germline): DFQATT, SNEGSKA (reference sequence). The V gene end was trimmed by 4 bases and the J gene end by 2 bases; junction bases not matched to a gene: 3. This CDR3 comprises 15 residues. CDR3 coding DNA: TGCAGTGCTACCAGACTAGCGGGAGGGCAAGAGACCCAGTACTTC. It translates to CSATRLAGGQETQYF.

The chain joins TRBV10-2 to TRBJ1-1, with 9 nucleotides matching TRBD1. V gave up 10 bases and J gave up 2 bases; unmatched junction bases: 5. The CDR3 loop spans 13 amino acids. Germline CDR1 reads WSHSY; CDR2 reads SAAADI. CDR3 DNA sequence: TGCGCCACCCGGGACAGGGTCAACACTGAAGCTTTCTTT. It is translated as CATRDRVNTEAFF.

The chain recombines TRBV29-1 with TRBJ2-2, with D tentatively TRBD1 (6 bases). There are 14 residues in the CDR3. The germline V gene encodes CDR1 SQVTM and CDR2 ANQGSEA. Trimming stripped 7 bases from V and 1 base from J, with 13 bases between. CDR3 coding DNA: TGCAGCGCGCAATCGACAGGGAACACCGGGGAGCTGTTTTTT. This encodes CSAQSTGNTGELFF.

The genes are TRBV19 and TRBJ2-7, with 11 nucleotides matching TRBD2. The CDR3 contains 14 residues. The germline V gene encodes CDR1 LNHDA and CDR2 SQIVND (reference sequence). The V and J ends lost 7 bases and 0 bases, in that order; junction bases with no gene match: 2. The CDR3 spells CASMGTSGSYEQYF. Here the CDR3 DNA reads TGTGCCAGTATGGGGACTAGCGGCTCCTACGAGCAGTACTTC.

The genes are TRBV10-3 and TRBJ1-2; the D gene is possibly TRBD1 (6 bases). Trimming left V 0 bases short and J 4 bases short, with 18 bases between. Germline CDR1 and CDR2: ENHRY and SYGVKD. The CDR3 extends over 17 amino acids. The CDR3 is CAISESGYRELAYGYTF. The CDR3 bases are TGTGCCATCAGTGAGTCAGGGTACAGGGAGTTGGCCTATGGCTACACCTTC.

This clonotype was counted at least ten times. The genes are TRBV2 and TRBJ1-5; D remains ambiguous. The ends were cut back, 7 bases at V and 9 bases at J, with 16 bases in the middle. The CDR3 totals 13 residues. Germline V lookup: CDR1 SNHLY, CDR2 FYNNEI. CDR3 bases: TGTGCCAGCATGGGTGGAATTCCTGGGCCCCAGCATTTT. This encodes CASMGGIPGPQHF.

This clonotype was observed many times. The V call is TRBV7-3, the J call TRBJ1-1, with 9 bases matching TRBD1. Germline V gene sequence: CDR1 SGHTA, CDR2 FQGTGA. With 5 bases clipped from V and 5 bases from J, the junction kept 6 bases outside the gene matches. CDR3 length: 14 amino acids. Here the CDR3 reads CASSPGTGKTEAFF. In nucleotides, the CDR3 is TGTGCCAGCAGCCCCGGGACAGGGAAAACTGAAGCTTTCTTT.